This T cell receptor (beta chain) was found in a study of T-cell reconstitution after alpha-beta-depleted transplantation in children. Study conclusions and caveats: Approximately two months post-transplant, alpha-beta T cells reportedly originated from several hundred expanded graft clones. Day-60 TCRbeta diversity that was high in some patients was derived from surviving recipient T cells and thymic progenitors. Among T cells one year after transplant, newly produced cells accounted for most counts and diversity.

Unique molecular identifiers were built into the TCRbeta library. TCRdb fed the PCR reads into MiXCR, producing one record per CDR3 protein. The sample lists fewer than 750,000 distinct CDR3 sequences, roughly 27% occurring once. This clonotype appeared a few times. Its specificity is not known. Germline V CDR1 and CDR2: SEHNR, FQNEAQ (reference sequence). CDR3 length: 17 amino acids. V was pared by 5 bases and J by 4 bases, with 17 bases of the junction left unmatched. This chain connects TRBV7-9 to TRBJ2-7; TRBD2 agrees at 7 bases. The material sequenced was PBMCs, taken before TCRalphabeta/CD19-depleted stem cell transplant. This TCR derives from a boy under two years old with Wiskott-Aldrich syndrome, due to receive a stem cell transplant. In DNA, the CDR3 is TGTGCCAGCAGCCCGCGCGTCGAGGCGGGAGTCGAATACGAGCAGTACTTC. Translated: CASSPRVEAGVEYEQYF.